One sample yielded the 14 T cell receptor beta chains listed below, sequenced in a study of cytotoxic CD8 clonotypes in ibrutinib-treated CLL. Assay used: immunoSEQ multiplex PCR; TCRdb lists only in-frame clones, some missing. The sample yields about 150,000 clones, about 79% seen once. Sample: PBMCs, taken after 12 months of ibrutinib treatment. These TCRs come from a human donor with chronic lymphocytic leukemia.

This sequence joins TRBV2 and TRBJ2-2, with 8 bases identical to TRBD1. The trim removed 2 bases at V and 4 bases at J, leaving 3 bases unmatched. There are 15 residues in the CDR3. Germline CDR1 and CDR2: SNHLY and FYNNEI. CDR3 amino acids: CASSEQGAGTGELFF. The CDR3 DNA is TGTGCCAGCAGTGAACAGGGGGCGGGCACCGGGGAGCTGTTTTTT.

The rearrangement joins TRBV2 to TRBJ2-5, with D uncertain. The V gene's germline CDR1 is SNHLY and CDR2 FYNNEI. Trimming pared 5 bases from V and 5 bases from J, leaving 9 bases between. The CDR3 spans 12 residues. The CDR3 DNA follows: TGTGCCAGCAGTTCTCGACGGGAGACCCAGTACTTC. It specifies CASSSRRETQYF. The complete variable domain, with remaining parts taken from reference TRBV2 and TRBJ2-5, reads EPEVTQTPSHQVTQMGQEVILRCVPISNHLYFYWYRQILGQKVEFLVSFYNNEISEKSEIFDDQFSVERPDGSNFTLKIRSTKLEDSAMYFCASSSRRETQYFGPGTRLLVL.

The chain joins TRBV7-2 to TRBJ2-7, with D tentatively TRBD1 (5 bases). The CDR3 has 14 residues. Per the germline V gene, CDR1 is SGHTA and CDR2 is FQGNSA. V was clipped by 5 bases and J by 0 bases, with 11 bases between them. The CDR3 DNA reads TGTGCCAGCAGCAAGCAGGGAAGCTCCTACGAGCAGTACTTC. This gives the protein CASSKQGSSYEQYF.

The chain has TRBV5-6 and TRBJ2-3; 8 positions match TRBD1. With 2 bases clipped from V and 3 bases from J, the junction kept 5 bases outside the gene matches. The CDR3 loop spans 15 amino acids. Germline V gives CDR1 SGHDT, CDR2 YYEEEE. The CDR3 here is CASSFWTGYTDTQYF. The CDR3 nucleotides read TGTGCCAGCAGCTTCTGGACAGGGTATACAGATACGCAGTATTTT.

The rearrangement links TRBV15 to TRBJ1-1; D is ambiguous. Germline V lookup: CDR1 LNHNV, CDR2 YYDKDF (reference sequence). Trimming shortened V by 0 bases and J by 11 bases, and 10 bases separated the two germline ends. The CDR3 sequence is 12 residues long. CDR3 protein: CATSRDTVVAFF. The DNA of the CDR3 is TGTGCCACCAGCAGAGATACAGTTGTCGCTTTCTTT.

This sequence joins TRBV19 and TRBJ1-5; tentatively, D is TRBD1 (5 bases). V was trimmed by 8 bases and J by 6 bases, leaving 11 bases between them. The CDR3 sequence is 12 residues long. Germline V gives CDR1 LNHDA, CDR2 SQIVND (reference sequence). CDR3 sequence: CASGGRLQPQHF. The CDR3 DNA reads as TGTGCCAGTGGGGGGAGACTTCAGCCCCAGCATTTT.

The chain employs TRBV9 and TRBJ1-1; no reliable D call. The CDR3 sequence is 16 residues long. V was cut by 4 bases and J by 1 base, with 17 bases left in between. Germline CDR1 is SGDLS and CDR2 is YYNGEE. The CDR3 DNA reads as TGTGCCAGCAGCCCCTTAGACATCCCCCCGAACACTGAAGCTTTCTTT. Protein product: CASSPLDIPPNTEAFF.

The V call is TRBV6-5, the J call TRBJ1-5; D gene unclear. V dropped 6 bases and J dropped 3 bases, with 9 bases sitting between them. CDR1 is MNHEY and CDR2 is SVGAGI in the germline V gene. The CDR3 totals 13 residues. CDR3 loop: CASSLRDNQPQHF. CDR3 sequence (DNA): TGTGCCAGCAGCCTCCGGGACAATCAGCCCCAGCATTTT.

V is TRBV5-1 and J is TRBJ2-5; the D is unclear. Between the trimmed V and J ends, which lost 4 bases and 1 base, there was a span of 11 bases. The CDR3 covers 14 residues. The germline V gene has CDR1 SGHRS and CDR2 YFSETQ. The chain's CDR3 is CASSTWPGQETQYF. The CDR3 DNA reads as TGCGCCAGCAGCACCTGGCCTGGCCAAGAGACCCAGTACTTC.

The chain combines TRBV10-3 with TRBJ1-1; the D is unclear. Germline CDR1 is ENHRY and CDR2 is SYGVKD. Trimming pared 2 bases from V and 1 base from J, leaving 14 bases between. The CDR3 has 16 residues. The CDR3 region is CAISEMSQIGNTEAFF. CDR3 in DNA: TGTGCCATCAGTGAGATGAGTCAAATCGGGAACACTGAAGCTTTCTTT.

CDR3 region: CASSPDRGWTEAFF. The CDR3 coding sequence is TGTGCCAGCAGCCCAGACAGGGGATGGACTGAAGCTTTCTTT. The chain recombines TRBV7-2 with TRBJ1-1; TRBD1 aligns across 8 bases. CDR3 length equals 14 residues. Per germline, CDR1 SGHTA and CDR2 FQGNSA. Trimming cost V 5 bases and J 5 bases; bases outside gene matches: 7.

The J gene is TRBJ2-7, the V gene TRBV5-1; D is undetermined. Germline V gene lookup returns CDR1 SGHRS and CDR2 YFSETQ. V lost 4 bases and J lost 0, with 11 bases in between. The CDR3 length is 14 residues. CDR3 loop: CASSPWAASYEQYF. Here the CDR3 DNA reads TGCGCCAGCAGCCCCTGGGCGGCCTCCTACGAGCAGTACTTC.

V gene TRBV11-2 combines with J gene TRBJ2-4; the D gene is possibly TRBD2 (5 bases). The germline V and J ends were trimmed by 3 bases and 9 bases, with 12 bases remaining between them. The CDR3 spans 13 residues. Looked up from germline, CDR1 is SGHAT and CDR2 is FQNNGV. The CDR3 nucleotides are TGTGCCAGCAGCTTCGAGGGCGGTAGCATTCAGTACTTC. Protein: CASSFEGGSIQYF.

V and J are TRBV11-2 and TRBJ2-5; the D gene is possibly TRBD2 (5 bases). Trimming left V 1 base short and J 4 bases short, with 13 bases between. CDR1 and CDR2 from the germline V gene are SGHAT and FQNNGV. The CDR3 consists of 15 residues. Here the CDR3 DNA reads TGTGCCAGCAGCTTAGGCCTAGCTGAACGAGAGACCCAGTACTTC. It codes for CASSLGLAERETQYF.